The rows below give T cell receptor beta chains drawn from one sample of a study of cytomegalovirus exposure and HLA in healthy donors. Clones were sequenced by immunoSEQ multiplex PCR, and TCRdb holds only the in-frame ones, with some missing. The sample has approximately 150,000 clones, 70% to 90% seen once. Sequencing input: PBMCs. The source of these receptors is a woman aged 40 to 50 in good health and CMV-seronegative. The CDR3 runs from the conserved cysteine through the conserved F or W. A D gene is named only where the DNA matches it firmly. Clone size appears in some rows only: once, few, many, or a class for an expanded clone.

TRBV7-8	-	-	14	TRBJ1-5	TGTGCCAGCAGCTTAGGCAGGGGCAATCAGCCCCAGCATTTT	CASSLGRGNQPQHF
TRBV15	-	-	12	TRBJ2-7	TGTGCCACCAGCCTTCTAGACTACGAGCAGTACTTC	CATSLLDYEQYF
TRBV4-1	-	TRBD1	15	TRBJ2-7	TGCGCCAGCAGCCAAGATACGGGACAGACCTACGAGCAGTACTTC	CASSQDTGQTYEQYF
TRBV7-3	-	-	16	TRBJ2-1	TGTGCCAGCAGCCCTACGTCGGTAAGTCCCCACAATGAGCAGTTCTTC	CASSPTSVSPHNEQFF
TRBV7-9	-	-	14	TRBJ1-1	TGTTCCAGCAGCTTAAGGGTGGAGGACACTGAAGCTTTCTTT	CSSSLRVEDTEAFF
TRBV6-1	-	TRBD1	13	TRBJ2-5	TGTGCCAGCAGCAGGGGACAGCAAGAGACCCAGTACTTC	CASSRGQQETQYF
TRBV7-9	-	TRBD1	16	TRBJ1-3	TGTGCCAGCAGCTCCGGGACAGGGCCTCGAGGAAACACCATATATTTT	CASSSGTGPRGNTIYF
TRBV5-5	-	-	18	TRBJ2-7	TGTGCCAGCAGCTTGAGGATAGCTGAACCCCCCATCAACTACGAGCAGTACTTC	CASSLRIAEPPINYEQYF
TRBV5-1	-	-	15	TRBJ2-5	TGCGCCAGCAGCTTAGAAGGGGCTCGGGGGGAGACCCAGTACTTC	CASSLEGARGETQYF
TRBV7-9	-	-	14	TRBJ2-7	TGTTCCAGCAGCAGTACTAGTTCTCTCTACGAGCAGTACTTC	CSSSSTSSLYEQYF
TRBV4-1	-	-	15	TRBJ2-5	TGCGCCAGCAGCCCCCGCGCACCCGGCCAAGAGACCCAGTACTTC	CASSPRAPGQETQYF
TRBV5-5	-	TRBD2	14	TRBJ2-7	TGTGCCAGCAGCCTTCTAGCGGGGGCCTACGAGCAGTACTTC	CASSLLAGAYEQYF
TRBV11-2	-	-	16	TRBJ2-7	TGTGCCAGCAGCTTAGTAAGGGCAGGGGTCCATTACGAGCAGTACTTC	CASSLVRAGVHYEQYF
TRBV7-9	few	-	12	TRBJ1-1	TGTGCCAGCAGCCCCCAGGGCACTGAAGCTTTCTTT	CASSPQGTEAFF
TRBV6-5	-	-	14	TRBJ2-1	TGTGCCAGCAGTTACGAGCGGTCCTACAATGAGCAGTTCTTC	CASSYERSYNEQFF
TRBV10-3	-	-	12	TRBJ2-3	TGTGCCATCAGTTCCGACAGCTTTTTTCAGTATTTT	CAISSDSFFQYF
TRBV10-3	-	TRBD1	15	TRBJ1-2	TGTGCCATCAGTGATTTTTTGGGACAGGACTATGGCTACACCTTC	CAISDFLGQDYGYTF
TRBV19	-	TRBD1	14	TRBJ2-7	TGTGCCAGTAGTAGGGTGACAGGGACCTACGAGCAGTACTTC	CASSRVTGTYEQYF
TRBV11-3	-	-	14	TRBJ1-2	TGTGCCACCGCCCCGGCATCGGGGGACTATGGCTACACCTTC	CATAPASGDYGYTF
TRBV7-9	-	TRBD1	17	TRBJ1-3	TGTTCCAGCAGCGAGCGGACAGGGGACGGCGGGGGAAACACCATATATTTT	CSSSERTGDGGGNTIYF
TRBV6-1	-	TRBD1	15	TRBJ1-2	TGTGCCAGCAGTGAAGCCGGGACAGGGGCTGGTGGCTACACCTTC	CASSEAGTGAGGYTF
TRBV4-3	few	-	15	TRBJ2-1	TGCGCCAGCAGCCCGACAATGAGCTCCTACAATGAGCAGTTCTTC	CASSPTMSSYNEQFF
TRBV5-1	once	-	15	TRBJ2-7	TGCGCCAGCAGCTTGGTGGAGGGCCGAGCCTACGAGCAGTACTTC	CASSLVEGRAYEQYF
TRBV6-1	-	-	14	TRBJ2-5	TGTGCCAGCAGTGAAGCTAGCGCCGTAGAGACCCAGTACTTC	CASSEASAVETQYF
TRBV11-1	-	-	13	TRBJ2-7	TGTGCCAGCAGCTTAGCACAGGGCTACGAGCAGTACTTC	CASSLAQGYEQYF
TRBV7-7	once	TRBD1	13	TRBJ2-1	TGTGCTAGCAGCGTGACAGGGGGCGATGAGCAGTTCTTC	CASSVTGGDEQFF